This T cell receptor beta chain comes out of a study of a mutant IDH1 vaccine in newly diagnosed glioma. Study at large: Treated patients were roughly 62% male, about 38% female, mean age 40.4 years. Therapy received beforehand was radiotherapy, temozolomide, or both, with most patients given both. Findings and caveats of the study: Variations in leading peripheral T cell clonotypes appeared to have no connection with pseudoprogression.

Time point specified: baseline, week 1 (first vaccination visit). Treatment indicated: pre-vaccination baseline after standard-of-care therapy. The donor cohort comprised cases of new WHO grade 3 or 4 IDH1-mutant, ATRX-lost astrocytoma. The table came from immunoSEQ multiplex PCR; TCRdb's copy has only in-frame clones and leaves some out. The sample has 45,000 to 70,000 clones; around 92% are singletons. Germline V gene lookup returns CDR1 MDHEN and CDR2 SYDVKM. The V gene lost 6 bases and the J gene lost 2 bases, with 10 bases spanning the gap. The CDR3 is 14 amino acids. Comment on this clone: Its antigen is currently unknown.

The receptor was isolated from a man in his fifties or sixties with glioma. The chain carries TRBV28 and TRBJ1-4; D may be TRBD1 (5 bases). The starting material was PBMCs, obtained from a glioma patient treated with radiotherapy, temozolomide or both. The CDR3 nucleotides are TGTGCCAGCAGGCCCAGGGTTACTAATGAAAAACTGTTTTTT. Translation gives CASRPRVTNEKLFF.